The clone carrying this T cell receptor (beta chain) was seen once. The assay was immunoSEQ multiplex PCR, and TCRdb's table has in-frame clones only and misses some. Of over 2 million clones in the sample, about nine tenths are singletons; the top ten hold approximately 0.39%. The data originate from a study of shared clonotypes between healthy human individuals. The germline V gene encodes CDR1 PRHDT and CDR2 FYEKMQ (reference sequence). V lost 5 bases, J lost 6 bases, and 4 bases stayed unmatched. CDR3 length equals 13 residues. The sequence derives from a man between 18 and 29 years old in good health. Some clones in this sample may be carry-over from other donors' samples. The chain is built from TRBV13 and TRBJ1-1; TRBD1 aligns across 9 bases. The specimen sequenced was naive CD4+ T cells from PBMCs. Stated subset: CD45RA+ positively selected. The DNA for the CDR3 is TGTGCCAGCAGCCAGGGGACAGGGCCTGAAGCTTTCTTT. It is translated as CASSQGTGPEAFF.